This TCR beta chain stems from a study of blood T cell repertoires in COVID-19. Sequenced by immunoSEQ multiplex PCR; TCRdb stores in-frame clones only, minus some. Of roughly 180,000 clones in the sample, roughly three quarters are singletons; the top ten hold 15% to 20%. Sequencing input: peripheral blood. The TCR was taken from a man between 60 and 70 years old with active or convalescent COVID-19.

The CDR3 spells CASMGPWYSDSNQPQHF. Here the CDR3 DNA reads TGTGCCAGCATGGGGCCGTGGTACAGCGATAGCAATCAGCCCCAGCATTTT. V usage is TRBV28 and J usage is TRBJ1-5, with D perhaps TRBD1 (5 bases). From germline, CDR1 is MDHEN and CDR2 SYDVKM. V dropped 7 bases and J dropped 0 bases, with 19 bases sitting between them. This CDR3 region has 17 residues.